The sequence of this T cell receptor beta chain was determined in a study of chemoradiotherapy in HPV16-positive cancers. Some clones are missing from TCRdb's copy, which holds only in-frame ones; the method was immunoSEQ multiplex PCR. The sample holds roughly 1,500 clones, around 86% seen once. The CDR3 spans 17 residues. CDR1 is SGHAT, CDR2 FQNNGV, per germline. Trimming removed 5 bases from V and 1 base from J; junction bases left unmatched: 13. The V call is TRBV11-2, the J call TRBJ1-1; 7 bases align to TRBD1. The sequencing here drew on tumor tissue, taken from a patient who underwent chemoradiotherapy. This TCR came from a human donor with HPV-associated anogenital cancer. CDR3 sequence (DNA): TGTGCCAGCAGCCCATCAAGCCCCGACAGGGAGAACACTGAAGCTTTCTTT. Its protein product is CASSPSSPDRENTEAFF.